These T cell receptor beta chains were read from a single sample in a study of shared clonotypes between healthy human individuals. The table came from immunoSEQ multiplex PCR; TCRdb's copy has only in-frame clones and leaves some out. The repertoire holds more than 2,000,000 clones, over 85% seen once, with 0.13% to 0.15% in the top ten. The sequencing sample was made of naive CD4+ T cells sorted from blood. Receptor source: a man between 18 and 29 years old in good health. Each CDR3 is given with its conserved first and last residue. Fields, in order: D gene, clone size, V gene, J gene, CDR3 DNA, CDR3 protein. The D gene is left open where the match is weak. Some rows have no size entry. The others give once, few or many, or a class for an expanded clone.

D: NA
size: NA
V: TRBV19
J: TRBJ1-2
DNA: TGTGCCAGTAGTATAGACGGGGACACACCTTATGGCTACACCTTC
CDR3: CASSIDGDTPYGYTF

D: TRBD2
size: once
V: TRBV27
J: TRBJ2-7
DNA: TGTGCCAGCAGCAACGCGGGACTAGCGAACTACGAGCAGTACTTC
CDR3: CASSNAGLANYEQYF

D: NA
size: NA
V: TRBV5-1
J: TRBJ2-7
DNA: TGCGCCAGCAGCTTGGGGGGGTCGGAGAACGAGCAGTACTTC
CDR3: CASSLGGSENEQYF

D: TRBD2
size: NA
V: TRBV9
J: TRBJ2-3
DNA: TGTGCCAGCAGCACCAGAGGACTAGCGGGGAGCACAGATACGCAGTATTTT
CDR3: CASSTRGLAGSTDTQYF

D: TRBD1
size: once
V: TRBV2
J: TRBJ1-1
DNA: TGTGCCAGCACCTCTCCCGGGACAGGGGGATCTGAAGCTTTCTTT
CDR3: CASTSPGTGGSEAFF

D: TRBD2
size: once
V: TRBV30
J: TRBJ2-7
DNA: TGTGCCTGGAGTAAGGGGCGGGGGACCGCCTACGAGCAGTACTTC
CDR3: CAWSKGRGTAYEQYF

D: TRBD2
size: once
V: TRBV7-2
J: TRBJ2-5
DNA: TGTGCCAGCAGCTCCCCCGGGACTAACGGGCAAGAGACCCAGTACTTC
CDR3: CASSSPGTNGQETQYF

D: NA
size: NA
V: TRBV6-6
J: TRBJ1-6
DNA: TGTGCCAGCAGTTACTCGATACAGGGTGGATCACCCCTCCACTTT
CDR3: CASSYSIQGGSPLHF

D: TRBD2
size: NA
V: TRBV10-3
J: TRBJ2-3
DNA: TGTGCCATCAGTGATACGGGGGGTGGGGCTACGCAGTATTTT
CDR3: CAISDTGGGATQYF

D: NA
size: NA
V: TRBV5-6
J: TRBJ1-2
DNA: TGTGCCAGCAGCTTGGACAGGGTCGGGGGCTACACCTTC
CDR3: CASSLDRVGGYTF

D: NA
size: once
V: TRBV30
J: TRBJ1-3
DNA: TGTGCCTGGATAGGTCAGGGCTCTCGAAACACCATATATTTT
CDR3: CAWIGQGSRNTIYF

D: NA
size: NA
V: TRBV19
J: TRBJ2-7
DNA: TGTGCCAGTAGTCTCTCCGGGGGCTACGAGCAGTACTTC
CDR3: CASSLSGGYEQYF

D: TRBD2
size: once
V: TRBV29-1
J: TRBJ2-2
DNA: TGCAGCGTGGCAGATCGGGAGGGAGGAACCGGGGAGCTGTTTTTT
CDR3: CSVADREGGTGELFF

D: NA
size: NA
V: TRBV7-9
J: TRBJ2-7
DNA: TGTGCCAGCAGCTTAGCGGGAAGGGTCAGCCTCTACGAGCAGTACTTC
CDR3: CASSLAGRVSLYEQYF

D: NA
size: once
V: TRBV28
J: TRBJ1-4
DNA: TGTGCCAGCAGTGGCGAGGGGGGCTGGGAAAAACTGTTTTTT
CDR3: CASSGEGGWEKLFF

D: NA
size: NA
V: TRBV30
J: TRBJ1-2
DNA: TGTGCCTGGACCAACCCCGGGGTAATCGGTGGCTACACCTTC
CDR3: CAWTNPGVIGGYTF

D: TRBD2
size: once
V: TRBV6-6
J: TRBJ2-3
DNA: TGTGCCAGCAGCCGGACTAGCCGGCAAGATACGCAGTATTTT
CDR3: CASSRTSRQDTQYF

D: TRBD1
size: NA
V: TRBV11-2
J: TRBJ2-7
DNA: TGTGCCAGCAGCTTAGAGGGACAGGGTGGGGAGCAGTACTTC
CDR3: CASSLEGQGGEQYF

D: NA
size: NA
V: TRBV6-1
J: TRBJ1-4
DNA: TGTGCCAGCAGAAACGGAGGGTCACTGTTTTTT
CDR3: CASRNGGSLFF

D: NA
size: NA
V: TRBV29-1
J: TRBJ1-3
DNA: TGCAGCGTTGAAGCGGTTTCCTGGTACTCTGGAAACACCATATATTTT
CDR3: CSVEAVSWYSGNTIYF

D: NA
size: NA
V: TRBV7-2
J: TRBJ2-7
DNA: TGTGCCAGCAGCTTTGCCTACGAGCAGTACTTC
CDR3: CASSFAYEQYF

D: NA
size: NA
V: TRBV29-1
J: TRBJ2-7
DNA: TGCAGCGTTGAAGCCCCAGCCGATCCCTACGAGCAGTACTTC
CDR3: CSVEAPADPYEQYF

D: NA
size: NA
V: TRBV6-1
J: TRBJ2-1
DNA: TGTGCCAGCAGTAAAGCCTCCGGGGCCCCCAGGAATGAGCAGTTCTTC
CDR3: CASSKASGAPRNEQFF

D: NA
size: NA
V: TRBV11-2
J: TRBJ1-1
DNA: TGTGCCAGCAACCGACAGGTGATGAACACTGAAGCTTTCTTT
CDR3: CASNRQVMNTEAFF

D: TRBD1
size: NA
V: TRBV5-1
J: TRBJ1-6
DNA: TGCGCCAGCAGCTTGCAGGGGGACTATAATTCACCCCTCCACTTT
CDR3: CASSLQGDYNSPLHF

D: NA
size: NA
V: TRBV27
J: TRBJ2-7
DNA: TGTGCCAGCAGTGAAACAGGGTGGACTTCCTACGAGCAGTACTTC
CDR3: CASSETGWTSYEQYF

D: NA
size: once
V: TRBV29-1
J: TRBJ1-5
DNA: TGCAGCGCCGCCGGGGGCGGCGGACAGCCCCAGCATTTT
CDR3: CSAAGGGGQPQHF

D: NA
size: once
V: TRBV7-2
J: TRBJ1-5
DNA: TGTGCCAGCAGCTTAGATAGGGGTCAGCCCCAGCATTTT
CDR3: CASSLDRGQPQHF

D: NA
size: NA
V: TRBV2
J: TRBJ2-1
DNA: TGTGCCAGCAGCCAAACAGGGATGTCCTACAATGAGCAGTTCTTC
CDR3: CASSQTGMSYNEQFF

D: TRBD2
size: NA
V: TRBV5-4
J: TRBJ2-1
DNA: TGTGCCAGCAGCACCGGGACTAGCAGGAACAATGAGCAGTTCTTC
CDR3: CASSTGTSRNNEQFF

D: NA
size: few
V: TRBV30
J: TRBJ1-1
DNA: TGTGCCTGGAGTCAAACGCCGGGACACGGGCAAGGTGAAGCTTTCTTT
CDR3: CAWSQTPGHGQGEAFF